The 7 T cell receptor beta chains reported below all come from one sample, sequenced in a study of shared clonotypes between healthy human individuals. Repertoires were generated with immunoSEQ multiplex PCR, while TCRdb's copy carries only in-frame clones and drops some. The sample has about 2.3 million clones; roughly 92% are singletons. Specimen: naive CD4+ T cells from PBMCs. The subset was: CD45RA+ positively selected. The receptors come from a man aged 18 to 35 in good health. Some clones in this sample may be carry-over from other donors' samples.

The V and J genes are TRBV28 and TRBJ2-5; D remains unclear. Germline V gene sequence: CDR1 MDHEN, CDR2 SYDVKM. Trimming cost V 6 bases and J 4 bases, with 15 bases left between them. The CDR3 consists of 14 residues. CDR3 in DNA: TGTGCCAGCAGCTCCGTCTTGGCAGTAGAGACCCAGTACTTC. Protein product: CASSSVLAVETQYF.

This clone was recorded once. This chain uses TRBV2 with TRBJ2-5, with a tentative D call TRBD2 (5 bases). The CDR3 has 15 residues. Trimming removed 1 base at V and 5 bases at J, with 14 bases between. In germline, CDR1 is SNHLY, CDR2 FYNNEI. The CDR3 DNA is TGTGCCAGCAGTGAAGGTGGAGAGGGTTGGGAGACCCAGTACTTC. It codes for CASSEGGEGWETQYF.

As for this clone: Other DNA sequences in the sample encode the same CDR3. V gene TRBV18 combines with J gene TRBJ1-2; 7 positions match TRBD1. From germline, CDR1 is KGHSH and CDR2 LQKENI. The trim removed 3 bases at V and 3 bases at J, leaving 4 bases unmatched. CDR3 length: 14 residues. DNA of the CDR3: TGTGCCAGCTCACCCACTACAGGGGACTATGGCTACACCTTC. Translation gives CASSPTTGDYGYTF.

This chain uses TRBV5-5 with TRBJ2-3, with 10 nucleotides matching TRBD2. The CDR3 is made up of 16 amino acids. After removal of 3 bases from V and 2 bases from J, the junction contained 6 bases not matched to a gene. Looked up from germline, CDR1 is SGHKS and CDR2 is YYEKEE (reference sequence). The CDR3 DNA follows: TGTGCCAGCAGCTCTCCGACTAGCGGGTACACAGATACGCAGTATTTT. As protein: CASSSPTSGYTDTQYF.

V is TRBV11-2 and J is TRBJ2-7; D is possibly TRBD1 (5 bases). Per the germline V gene, CDR1 is SGHAT and CDR2 is FQNNGV. The ends were cut back, 1 base at V and 4 bases at J, with 17 bases in the middle. The CDR3 is 16 amino acids. The chain's CDR3 is CASSLVGVTGFYEQYF. The DNA of the CDR3 is TGTGCCAGCAGCTTAGTCGGCGTCACAGGATTTTACGAGCAGTACTTC.

This chain connects TRBV4-2 to TRBJ2-2, with 9 bases aligning to TRBD2. The CDR3 is made up of 17 amino acids. Germline values: CDR1 LGHNA, CDR2 YNFKEQ. The J segment lost 3 bases and the V segment lost 4 bases, leaving 9 bases of the junction unmatched. CDR3 in DNA: TGTGCCAGCAGCCGAGCGGGGGGCGGGGGACACACCGGGGAGCTGTTTTTT. Residues: CASSRAGGGGHTGELFF.

The genes are TRBV29-1 and TRBJ1-1, with TRBD1 matching 9 bases. The J segment lost 6 bases and the V segment lost 7 bases, leaving 9 bases of the junction unmatched. CDR1 is SQVTM and CDR2 is ANQGSEA in the germline V gene. The CDR3 consists of 13 residues. CDR3 DNA sequence: TGCAGCGCTTCCGGACAGGGGCGATCTGAAGCTTTCTTT. This sequence encodes CSASGQGRSEAFF.